Shown below are 28 T cell receptor beta chains from a single sample sequenced in a study of blood T cells in healthy people across ages. It was with a sample-barcoded 5' primer and a J-beta primer mix that a second PCR of roughly 7 to 12 cycles was run. TCRdb reprocessed the 5' RACE reads with MiXCR, giving one entry per CDR3 protein. Of 800,000 to 950,000 distinct CDR3 sequences detected, under 50% appear once; the ten largest clones hold around 15%. The source material was blood. These receptors were taken from a man between 25 and 39 years old in good health.

The genes are TRBV7-3 and TRBJ2-3, with 9 bases identical to TRBD1. With V trimmed by 4 bases and J by 12 bases, 14 bases remained unmatched. The germline gives CDR1 SGHTA, CDR2 FQGTGA. The CDR3 has 15 amino acids. CDR3 amino acids: CASSSPGQGPAVQYF. The CDR3 DNA reads TGTGCCAGCAGCTCCCCCGGACAGGGGCCCGCCGTCCAGTATTTT.

This clonotype came up many times. The V and J genes are TRBV20-1 and TRBJ2-7; 12 positions match TRBD2. V trimming: 2 bases; J trimming: 5 bases; junction bases outside the gene matches: 10. Germline CDR1 is DFQATT and CDR2 is SNEGSKA (reference sequence). The CDR3 contains 16 residues. The CDR3 sequence is CSARTSGGFFKNEQYF. The CDR3 DNA reads TGCAGTGCTAGAACTAGCGGGGGGTTCTTTAAGAACGAGCAGTACTTC.

This chain joins TRBV27 and TRBJ1-1; TRBD1 might be the D (5 bases). The V gene lost 4 bases and the J gene lost 1 base, with 13 bases spanning the gap. Germline-derived CDR1 and CDR2 are MNHEY and SMNVEV (reference sequence). This CDR3 has 15 residues. This CDR3 is CASSSPRGANTEAFF. Written as DNA, the CDR3 is TGTGCCAGCAGTTCCCCGAGAGGGGCGAACACTGAAGCTTTCTTT.

The rearrangement joins TRBV21-1 to TRBJ2-3; the listed D gene, TRBD1, was not tested against the DNA. TRBV21-1 is reported as a pseudogene. The CDR3 loop spans 15 amino acids. In nucleotides, the CDR3 is TGTGCCAGCAGCAAAGGGACAGGGGGCACAGATACGCAGTATTTT. Amino acid sequence: CASSKGTGGTDTQYF.

This clonotype has only a few counts. The V and J genes are TRBV11-3 and TRBJ2-3; D ambiguous. Germline loops: CDR1 SGHNT, CDR2 YENEEA. The length of the CDR3 is 15 residues. The ends were cut back, 1 base at V and 1 base at J, with 9 bases in the middle. Here the CDR3 reads CASSLVTFGTDTQYF. CDR3 sequence (DNA): TGTGCCAGCAGCTTAGTTACCTTTGGCACAGATACGCAGTATTTT.

The chain employs TRBV6-2 or TRBV6-3 and TRBJ2-1; 8 nucleotides line up with TRBD2. This CDR3 is 15 amino acids long. Trimming took 6 bases from V and 8 from J; bases not matched to a gene: 12. Germline CDR1 and CDR2: MNHEY and SVGEGT. The DNA for the CDR3 is TGTGCCAGCAGGACGGGGGTAGCGGGGAAGGATGAGCAGTTCTTC. Its translation is CASRTGVAGKDEQFF.

This clonotype was seen only a few times. V gene TRBV29-1 combines with J gene TRBJ1-2; D uncertain. V shed 7 bases and J shed 0 bases, with 12 bases lying between them. This CDR3 is built from 13 residues. CDR1 is SQVTM and CDR2 is ANQGSEA in the germline V gene. The CDR3 here is CSAGGSANYGYTF. Here the CDR3 DNA reads TGCAGCGCGGGAGGGTCAGCTAACTATGGCTACACCTTC. The variable domain in full, with the rest retrieved from reference TRBV29-1 and TRBJ1-2, is SAVISQKPSRDICQRGTSLTIQCQVDSQVTMMFWYRQQPGQSLTLIATANQGSEATYESGFVIDKFPISRPNLTFSTLTVSNMSPEDSSIYLCSAGGSANYGYTFGSGTRLTVV.

The sample holds a few counts of this clonotype. This chain joins TRBV7-9 and TRBJ2-6; either TRBD1 or TRBD2 may supply D (6 bases each). The CDR3 is made up of 19 amino acids. From germline, CDR1 is SEHNR and CDR2 FQNEAQ (reference sequence). V gave up 4 bases and J gave up 0 bases, with 19 bases separating them. The DNA of the CDR3 is TGTGCCAGCAGCTACCCCCCCGGGGGCGAGAGCTCTGGGGCCAACGTCCTGACTTTC. Amino acids: CASSYPPGGESSGANVLTF.

This clonotype showed up just a few times. CDR3 region: CSVDDGINYGYTF. DNA for the CDR3: TGCAGCGTTGATGACGGGATTAACTATGGCTACACCTTC. The chain uses TRBV29-1 and TRBJ1-2, with D unresolved. Trimming removed 3 bases at V and 1 base at J, with 9 bases between. In germline, CDR1 is SQVTM, CDR2 ANQGSEA. CDR3 length: 13 residues.

This clonotype was counted a single time. V gene TRBV11-1 combines with J gene TRBJ2-3; 13 bases are a match to TRBD2. From germline, CDR1 is SGHAT and CDR2 FQDESV (reference sequence). V shed 5 bases and J 2 bases; nucleotides not matched to a gene: 10. The CDR3 is made up of 18 amino acids. CDR3 region: CASSLPKGLAGTTDTQYF. In DNA form, the CDR3 reads TGTGCCAGCAGCCTCCCAAAGGGACTAGCGGGGACCACAGATACGCAGTATTTT.

The chain is built from TRBV6-2 or TRBV6-3 and TRBJ1-5, with TRBD1 as a possible D gene (5 bases). Trimming cost V 6 bases and J 1 base, with 16 bases left between them. From germline, CDR1 is MNHEY and CDR2 SVGEGT. This CDR3 comprises 16 residues. The CDR3 protein is CASSPTTYRSNQPQHF. The CDR3 nucleotides read TGTGCCAGCAGCCCCACTACTTACAGGAGCAATCAGCCCCAGCATTTT.

Concerning this clonotype itself: An end of the junction differs from the germline gene, which may be a read error. The rearrangement uses TRBV7-9 and TRBJ2-3; 8 nucleotides line up with TRBD2. The CDR3 extends over 12 amino acids. Germline V lookup: CDR1 SEHNR, CDR2 FQNEAQ (reference sequence). The CDR3, as DNA: TGTGGCAGCAGCTCAATCGGGACTAGTGTGTATTTT. Its protein product is CGSSSIGTSVYF. Full variable domain (missing parts from reference TRBV7-9 and TRBJ2-3): DTGVSQNPRHKITKRGQNVTFRCDPISEHNRLYWYRQTLGQGPEFLTYFQNEAQLEKSRLLSDRFSAERPKGSFSTLEIQRTEQGDSAMYLCGSSSIGTSVYFGPGTRLTVL.

This clonotype was seen a handful of times. In DNA form, the CDR3 reads TGTGCCAGCAGTTCGCAGAGACAGGGGTTCAATCAGCCCCAGCATTTT. This codes for CASSSQRQGFNQPQHF. The J gene is TRBJ1-5, the V gene TRBV28, with 8 bases fitting TRBD1. V was pared by 4 bases and J by 3 bases, with 8 bases of the junction left unmatched. CDR3 size: 16 residues. Germline V lookup: CDR1 MDHEN, CDR2 SYDVKM. Drawing the rest from reference TRBV28 and TRBJ1-5, the complete variable domain is DVKVTQSSRYLVKRTGEKVFLECVQDMDHENMFWYRQDPGLGLRLIYFSYDVKMKEKGDIPEGYSVSREKKERFSLILESASTNQTSMYLCASSSQRQGFNQPQHFGDGTRLSIL.

This chain connects TRBV6-2 or TRBV6-3 to TRBJ2-3; the D gene could be TRBD1 or TRBD2 (6 bases each). CDR3 length: 15 amino acids. Germline values: CDR1 MNHEY, CDR2 SVGEGT. The germline V and J ends were trimmed by 4 bases and 2 bases, with 13 bases remaining between them. CDR3 protein: CASSSGAGATDTQYF. The CDR3, as DNA: TGTGCCAGCAGTTCGGGAGCAGGGGCCACAGATACGCAGTATTTT.

This clonotype was seen only once. The germline gene is not matched at one end of the junction; a read error may be the cause. The chain employs TRBV20-1 and TRBJ2-7; a weak D match, TRBD2 (5 bases). CDR3 length: 13 amino acids. Germline V gene data show CDR1 as DFQATT and CDR2 as SNEGSKA (reference sequence). The CDR3 bases are TGCAGTGCCAGAGACGGACTCTCCTACGAGCAGTACTTC. This gives the protein CSARDGLSYEQYF.

The chain couples TRBV20-1 to TRBJ2-1, with TRBD1 identical over 7 bases. TRBJ2-7 matches the DNA end more closely, so the J call is doubtful. CDR1 DFQATT and CDR2 SNEGSKA come from the germline V gene (reference sequence). The CDR3 contains 15 residues. This CDR3 reads CSAREVGTANYEQYF. In DNA form, the CDR3 reads TGCAGTGCTAGAGAGGTTGGGACAGCCAACTACGAGCAGTACTTC.

The table lists this clonotype with a count of one. The J gene is TRBJ2-5, the V gene TRBV28; a possible D gene is TRBD2 (6 bases). The end of the DNA fits TRBJ2-7 better, so the J call may be wrong. Germline V gene lookup returns CDR1 MDHEN and CDR2 SYDVKM. This CDR3 has 14 amino acids. The CDR3 region has the DNA TGTGCCAGCAGTTATGGGGACTCCTTATACGAGCAGTACTTC. Translation gives CASSYGDSLYEQYF.

V usage is TRBV7-3 and J usage is TRBJ2-1, with 7 bases identical to TRBD2. The germline gives CDR1 SGHTA, CDR2 FQGTGA. The CDR3 runs 15 residues. Trimming took 3 bases from V and 2 from J; bases not matched to a gene: 4. The CDR3 spells CASSFELATYNEQFF. The CDR3 DNA follows: TGTGCCAGCAGCTTCGAACTAGCGACCTACAATGAGCAGTTCTTC.

This clonotype was seen at least ten times. This sequence joins TRBV12-3 or TRBV12-4 and TRBJ2-5; a weak D match, TRBD2 (5 bases). The V gene lost 0 bases and the J gene lost 2 bases, with 10 bases spanning the gap. The CDR3 totals 15 residues. This CDR3 reads CASSLARLIQETQYF. DNA for the CDR3: TGTGCCAGCAGTTTAGCGAGACTAATACAAGAGACCCAGTACTTC.

This clonotype was counted between two and nine times. CDR3 region: CSVDPGLGIQYF. The CDR3 bases are TGCAGCGTTGACCCGGGATTGGGCATTCAGTACTTC. V is TRBV29-1 and J is TRBJ2-4; the D gene is possibly TRBD2 (5 bases). Germline V gene data show CDR1 as SQVTM and CDR2 as ANQGSEA. The CDR3 runs 12 residues. Trimming removed 3 bases from V and 9 bases from J, with 12 bases in between. The whole variable domain, filled in from reference TRBV29-1 and TRBJ2-4, reads SAVISQKPSRDICQRGTSLTIQCQVDSQVTMMFWYRQQPGQSLTLIATANQGSEATYESGFVIDKFPISRPNLTFSTLTVSNMSPEDSSIYLCSVDPGLGIQYFGAGTRLSVL.

The chain uses TRBV20-1 and TRBJ2-7, with 8 bases matching TRBD2. V shed 5 bases and J 2 bases; nucleotides not matched to a gene: 11. The CDR3 has 15 residues. Germline CDR1 is DFQATT and CDR2 is SNEGSKA (reference sequence). CDR3 in amino acids: CSAETPWGLAYEQYF. CDR3 nucleotide sequence: TGCAGTGCTGAGACCCCCTGGGGACTAGCCTACGAGCAGTACTTC.

J is TRBJ1-2 and V is TRBV5-1; D not resolved. The CDR3 has 13 residues. Germline lookup yields CDR1 SGHRS and CDR2 YFSETQ. V was clipped by 7 bases and J by 0 bases, with 10 bases between them. The CDR3 DNA is TGCGCCAGCGGCGGAGTGCCTAACTATGGCTACACCTTC. This gives the protein CASGGVPNYGYTF. Supplemented by reference TRBV5-1 and TRBJ1-2, the full variable domain reads KAGVTQTPRYLIKTRGQQVTLSCSPISGHRSVSWYQQTPGQGLQFLFEYFSETQRNKGNFPGRFSGRQFSNSRSEMNVSTLELGDSALYLCASGGVPNYGYTFGSGTRLTVV.

This clonotype was detected a few times. The CDR3 DNA is TGTGCCAGCAGTCCCTCGTGGGGGAGCTCCTACGAGCAGTACTTC. It encodes CASSPSWGSSYEQYF. V gene TRBV12-3 or TRBV12-4 combines with J gene TRBJ2-7; either TRBD1 or TRBD2 may fit D (5 bases each). The CDR3 is 15 residues long. V was pared by 5 bases and J by 0 bases, with 14 bases between.

The V gene is TRBV24-1, the J gene TRBJ2-1; unclear D gene. Germline assignment: CDR1 KGHDR and CDR2 SFDVKD. This CDR3 spans 16 amino acids. Between the trimmed V and J ends, which lost 4 bases and 7 bases, there was a span of 19 bases. In DNA form, the CDR3 reads TGTGCCACCAGTGACCCTTTATCGGCCCTAGGGAATGAGCAGTTCTTC. It is translated as CATSDPLSALGNEQFF.

This clonotype has just one count. This chain links TRBV6-6 with TRBJ1-4; the D gene is possibly TRBD1 (6 bases). The germline V gene encodes CDR1 MNHNY and CDR2 SVGAGI (reference sequence). CDR3 length equals 16 residues. The germline V and J ends were trimmed by 7 bases and 2 bases, with 17 bases remaining between them. Written as DNA, the CDR3 is TGTGCCAGCACAAGGGGGGGTCGAGCTACTAATGAAAAACTGTTTTTT. It is translated as CASTRGGRATNEKLFF.

The chain joins TRBV7-2 to TRBJ2-5; no definite D call. Trimming removed 4 bases at V and 11 bases at J, with 17 bases between. The germline CDR1 and CDR2 sequences are SGHTA and FQGNSA. This CDR3 has 13 amino acids. CDR3 in DNA: TGTGCCAGCAGCTACGCGACCGGGTACGAACAGTACTTC. Protein product: CASSYATGYEQYF.

CDR3 DNA: TGTGCCAGCAGTGAAGTTGATGAAAAAGAGACCCAGTACTTC. This encodes CASSEVDEKETQYF. The gene calls are TRBV25-1 and TRBJ2-7, with no clear D. The DNA matches TRBJ2-5 better at its end, which makes the J call doubtful. Germline V CDR1 and CDR2: MGHDK, SYGVNS. There are 14 residues in the CDR3.

The sample holds many counts of this clonotype. This rearrangement joins TRBV2 to TRBJ2-7; tentatively, D is TRBD1 (6 bases). Trimming took 3 bases from V and 4 from J, leaving 7 bases between them. CDR1 SNHLY and CDR2 FYNNEI come from the germline V gene. This CDR3 comprises 12 residues. CDR3 sequence: CASSDQGYEQYF. The DNA of the CDR3 is TGTGCCAGCAGTGATCAGGGGTACGAGCAGTACTTC.